The next 18 T cell receptor beta chains were all read from a single sample in a study of blood T cell repertoires in COVID-19. TCRdb's table, derived via immunoSEQ multiplex PCR, lists solely in-frame clones and lacks some. The table records about 300,000 clones, about nine tenths of them present only once. Sequenced sample: PBMCs or T cells enriched from blood (not recorded which). All receptors derive from a woman aged 25 to 39 who had recovered from COVID-19.

V gene TRBV27 combines with J gene TRBJ2-5, with D possibly matching TRBD2 (6 bases). Per germline, CDR1 MNHEY and CDR2 SMNVEV (reference sequence). CDR3 length: 15 residues. Trimming shortened V by 2 bases and J by 1 base, and 11 bases separated the two germline ends. The CDR3 nucleotides read TGTGCCAGCAGTTTACCGGGAGAACCCCAAGAGACCCAGTACTTC. This encodes CASSLPGEPQETQYF.

The J gene is TRBJ1-5, the V gene TRBV19; TRBD1 might be the D (5 bases). The V gene's germline CDR1 is LNHDA and CDR2 SQIVND (reference sequence). The germline V and J ends were trimmed by 5 bases and 6 bases, with 14 bases remaining between them. The length of the CDR3 is 14 residues. CDR3: CASSLGGRGQPQHF. The CDR3 coding sequence is TGTGCCAGTAGTTTGGGGGGGAGGGGTCAGCCCCAGCATTTT.

This rearrangement joins TRBV5-5 to TRBJ2-7, with D possibly TRBD2 on 6 matching bases. The germline V gene has CDR1 SGHKS and CDR2 YYEKEE (reference sequence). Trimming pared 0 bases from V and 3 bases from J, leaving 13 bases between. The length of the CDR3 is 15 residues. The chain's CDR3 is CASSLAGGLGYEQYF. The CDR3 coding sequence is TGTGCCAGCAGCTTGGCCGGGGGTCTGGGCTACGAGCAGTACTTC.

V is TRBV5-6 and J is TRBJ2-7; no definite D call. Germline values: CDR1 SGHDT, CDR2 YYEEEE. The V end was cut by 3 bases, the J end by 0 bases, with 4 bases between. The CDR3 has 12 amino acids. The CDR3 sequence: CASSSYSYEQYF. The DNA of the CDR3 is TGTGCCAGCAGCTCTTACTCCTACGAGCAGTACTTC.

V usage is TRBV21-1 and J usage is TRBJ2-1; the table's TRBD2 call for D was not verified on the DNA. TRBV21-1 is reported as a pseudogene. There are 15 residues in the CDR3. CDR3 in amino acids: CASSPRGGASNEQFF. In nucleotides, the CDR3 is TGTGCCAGCAGCCCCCGGGGGGGGGCTTCCAATGAGCAGTTCTTC.

The gene calls are TRBV5-4 and TRBJ2-7; a possible D gene is TRBD2 (6 bases). Trimming cost V 7 bases and J 3 bases, with 11 bases left between them. Germline V gene data show CDR1 as SGHNT and CDR2 as YYREEE (reference sequence). This CDR3 has 12 residues. Written as DNA, the CDR3 is TGTGCCAGCGGCCCGGGGGACTACGAGCAGTACTTC. Translation: CASGPGDYEQYF. The whole variable domain, remainder taken from reference TRBV5-4 and TRBJ2-7, is ETGVTQSPTHLIKTRGQQVTLRCSSQSGHNTVSWYQQALGQGPQFIFQYYREEENGRGNFPPRFSGLQFPNYSSELNVNALELDDSALYLCASGPGDYEQYFGPGTRLTVT.

This chain links TRBV27 with TRBJ2-7; TRBD1 is a possible D gene (6 bases). V was cut by 5 bases and J by 5 bases, with 19 bases left in between. The CDR3 runs to 15 residues. The germline CDR1 and CDR2 sequences are MNHEY and SMNVEV (reference sequence). The CDR3 region has the DNA TGTGCCAGCAGTAAATTGGACAGTCCGCTCCACGAGCAGTACTTC. It codes for CASSKLDSPLHEQYF.

The chain employs TRBV6-6 and TRBJ2-5; D perhaps matches TRBD1 (7 bases). Trimming cost V 6 bases and J 5 bases, with 19 bases left between them. The CDR3 is 15 amino acids. Germline V gene sequence: CDR1 MNHNY, CDR2 SVGAGI (reference sequence). The CDR3 is CASRQRVRGAETQYF. In nucleotides, the CDR3 is TGTGCCAGCAGGCAGCGCGTCAGGGGGGCCGAGACCCAGTACTTC.

This chain connects TRBV5-4 to TRBJ1-1, with TRBD1 as a possible D gene (5 bases). CDR3 size: 15 residues. CDR1 and CDR2 (germline): SGHNT, YYREEE (reference sequence). V gave up 3 bases and J gave up 4 bases, with 16 bases separating them. The CDR3 loop reads CASSWDSGAGTEAFF. The CDR3 DNA reads as TGTGCCAGCAGCTGGGACTCGGGTGCGGGCACTGAAGCTTTCTTT.

This clone was seen a handful of times. The V gene is TRBV27, the J gene TRBJ2-7, with TRBD2 matching 14 bases. Trimming removed 6 bases from V and 2 bases from J; junction bases left unmatched: 3. CDR3 length: 15 residues. Germline V gives CDR1 MNHEY, CDR2 SMNVEV (reference sequence). CDR3 in amino acids: CASSETSGRAYEQYF. CDR3 coding DNA: TGTGCCAGCAGCGAGACTAGCGGGAGGGCCTACGAGCAGTACTTC.

This chain links TRBV6-2 or TRBV6-3 with TRBJ2-1; D is undetermined. Per germline, CDR1 MNHEY and CDR2 SVGEGT. The CDR3 length is 15 residues. V was shortened by 6 bases and J by 3 bases, with 15 bases between the two germline ends. In DNA, the CDR3 is TGTGCCAGCAGCCTTAGGTCCAGGATCTACAATGAGCAGTTCTTC. Its translation is CASSLRSRIYNEQFF.

This chain connects TRBV28 to TRBJ1-5; 8 bases are shared with TRBD1. This CDR3 comprises 15 residues. The germline CDR1 and CDR2 sequences are MDHEN and SYDVKM. V lost 2 bases, J lost 4 bases, and 4 bases stayed unmatched. The CDR3 reads CASSLPTGENQPQHF. The CDR3, as DNA: TGTGCCAGCAGTTTACCGACAGGGGAGAATCAGCCCCAGCATTTT.

The chain carries TRBV7-6 and TRBJ2-1; 9 bases agree with TRBD2. J was trimmed by 4 bases and V by 5 bases; bases with no gene match: 6. This CDR3 contains 15 residues. Germline V gene lookup returns CDR1 SGHVS and CDR2 FNYEAQ. This chain's CDR3 is CASSLSGSKYNEQFF. The CDR3 DNA is TGTGCCAGCAGCCTTAGCGGGAGTAAATACAATGAGCAGTTCTTC.

The chain combines TRBV28 with TRBJ2-3, with TRBD2 as a possible D gene (6 bases). The length of the CDR3 is 18 residues. V shed 3 bases and J shed 1 base, with 20 bases lying between them. The germline V gene has CDR1 MDHEN and CDR2 SYDVKM. The CDR3 DNA is TGTGCCAGCAGTTTGGCGGGGTGGGGTCGTACGGGCACAGATACGCAGTATTTT. It yields the protein CASSLAGWGRTGTDTQYF. Based on the CDR3 plus reference TRBV28 and TRBJ2-3, the full variable domain is DVKVTQSSRYLVKRTGEKVFLECVQDMDHENMFWYRQDPGLGLRLIYFSYDVKMKEKGDIPEGYSVSREKKERFSLILESASTNQTSMYLCASSLAGWGRTGTDTQYFGPGTRLTVL.

The CDR3 reads CATSEGTANYNEQFF. CDR3 in DNA: TGTGCCACCAGTGAAGGGACAGCAAACTACAATGAGCAGTTCTTC. This chain uses TRBV24-1 with TRBJ2-1, with 7 nucleotides matching TRBD1. This CDR3 has 15 amino acids. Trimming at V came to 4 bases and at J to 3 bases, leaving 5 bases not matched to a gene. The germline V gene encodes CDR1 KGHDR and CDR2 SFDVKD.

The chain employs TRBV24-1 and TRBJ1-4, with a tentative D call TRBD1 (6 bases). There are 18 residues in the CDR3. Trimming took 4 bases from V and 0 from J, leaving 17 bases between them. Germline loops: CDR1 KGHDR, CDR2 SFDVKD. In nucleotides, the CDR3 is TGTGCCACCAGTGAACCGGGACACGCGACTGCAACTAATGAAAAACTGTTTTTT. Its translation: CATSEPGHATATNEKLFF.

The V gene is TRBV19, the J gene TRBJ1-2; a weak D match, TRBD1 (6 bases). The CDR3 extends over 14 amino acids. In germline, CDR1 is LNHDA, CDR2 SQIVND (reference sequence). Trimming cost V 5 bases and J 4 bases, with 14 bases left between them. CDR3 DNA: TGTGCCAGTAGTCCCCGGGACACCTTCTATGGCTACACCTTC. It codes for CASSPRDTFYGYTF.

The chain is built from TRBV18 and TRBJ2-7, with TRBD2 matching over 12 bases. The length of the CDR3 is 16 residues. CDR1 is KGHSH, CDR2 LQKENI, per germline. J gave up 5 bases and V 3 bases, and 8 bases lay outside the gene matches. In DNA form, the CDR3 reads TGTGCCAGCTCACCCGAACTAGCGGGAGGAAGTAACGAGCAGTACTTC. It translates to CASSPELAGGSNEQYF.